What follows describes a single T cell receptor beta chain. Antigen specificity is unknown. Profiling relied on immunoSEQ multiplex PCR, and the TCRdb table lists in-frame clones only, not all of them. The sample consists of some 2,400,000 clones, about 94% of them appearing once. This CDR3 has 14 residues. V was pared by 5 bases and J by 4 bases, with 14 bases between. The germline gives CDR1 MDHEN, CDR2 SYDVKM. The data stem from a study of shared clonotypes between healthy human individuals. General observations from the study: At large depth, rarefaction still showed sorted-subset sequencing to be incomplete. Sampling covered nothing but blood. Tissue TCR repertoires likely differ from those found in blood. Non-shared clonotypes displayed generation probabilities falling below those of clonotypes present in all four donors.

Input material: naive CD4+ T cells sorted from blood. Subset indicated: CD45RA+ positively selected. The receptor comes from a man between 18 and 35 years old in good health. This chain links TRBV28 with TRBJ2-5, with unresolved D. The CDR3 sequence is CASSGSLPGETQYF. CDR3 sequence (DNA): TGTGCCAGCAGTGGCTCCCTTCCAGGAGAGACCCAGTACTTC.